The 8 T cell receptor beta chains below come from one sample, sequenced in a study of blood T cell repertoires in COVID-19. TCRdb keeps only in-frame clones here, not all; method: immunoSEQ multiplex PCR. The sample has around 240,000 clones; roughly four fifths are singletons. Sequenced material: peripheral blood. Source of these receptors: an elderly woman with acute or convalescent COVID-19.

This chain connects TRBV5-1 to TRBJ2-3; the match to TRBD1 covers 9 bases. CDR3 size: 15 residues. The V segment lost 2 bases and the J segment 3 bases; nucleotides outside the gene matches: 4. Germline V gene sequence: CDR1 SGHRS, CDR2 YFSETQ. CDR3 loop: CASSFGQGNTDTQYF. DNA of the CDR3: TGCGCCAGCAGCTTTGGACAGGGGAATACAGATACGCAGTATTTT.

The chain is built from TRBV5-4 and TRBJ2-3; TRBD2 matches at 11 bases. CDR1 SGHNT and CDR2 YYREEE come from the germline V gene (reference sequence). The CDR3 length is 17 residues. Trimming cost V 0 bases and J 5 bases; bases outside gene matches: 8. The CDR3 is CASSLGGLAGRLDTQYF. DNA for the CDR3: TGTGCCAGCAGCTTGGGAGGACTAGCGGGTAGACTAGATACGCAGTATTTT.

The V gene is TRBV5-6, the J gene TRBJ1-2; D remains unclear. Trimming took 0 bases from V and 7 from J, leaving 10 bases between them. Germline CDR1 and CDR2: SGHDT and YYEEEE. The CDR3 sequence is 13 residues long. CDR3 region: CASSLDGSGGYTF. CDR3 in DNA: TGTGCCAGCAGCTTGGATGGGAGCGGTGGCTACACCTTC.

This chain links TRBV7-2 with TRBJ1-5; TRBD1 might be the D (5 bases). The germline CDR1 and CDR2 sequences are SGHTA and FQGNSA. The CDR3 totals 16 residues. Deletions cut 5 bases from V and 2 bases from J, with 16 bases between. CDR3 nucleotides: TGTGCCAGCAGCCGCGCTGGCGGGGCGGGCAATCAGCCCCAGCATTTT. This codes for CASSRAGGAGNQPQHF.

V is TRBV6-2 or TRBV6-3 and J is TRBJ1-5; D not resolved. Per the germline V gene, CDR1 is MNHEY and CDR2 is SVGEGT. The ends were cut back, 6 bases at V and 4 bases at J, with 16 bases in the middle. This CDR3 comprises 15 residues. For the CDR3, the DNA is TGTGCCAGCAGCCCCCACGGGGATGAGAATCAGCCCCAGCATTTT. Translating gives CASSPHGDENQPQHF.

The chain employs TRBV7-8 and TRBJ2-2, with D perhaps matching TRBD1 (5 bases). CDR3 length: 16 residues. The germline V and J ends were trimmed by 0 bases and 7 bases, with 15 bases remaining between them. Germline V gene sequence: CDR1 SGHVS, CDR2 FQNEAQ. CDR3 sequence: CASSLARPARGGELFF. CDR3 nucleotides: TGTGCCAGCAGCTTAGCTCGGCCGGCTAGGGGCGGGGAGCTGTTTTTT.

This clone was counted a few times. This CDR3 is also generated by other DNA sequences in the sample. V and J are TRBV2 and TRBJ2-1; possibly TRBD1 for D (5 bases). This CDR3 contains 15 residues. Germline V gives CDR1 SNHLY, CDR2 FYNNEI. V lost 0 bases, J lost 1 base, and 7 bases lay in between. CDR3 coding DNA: TGTGCCAGCAGTGAAGCAAGGGGATCCTACAATGAGCAGTTCTTC. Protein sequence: CASSEARGSYNEQFF.

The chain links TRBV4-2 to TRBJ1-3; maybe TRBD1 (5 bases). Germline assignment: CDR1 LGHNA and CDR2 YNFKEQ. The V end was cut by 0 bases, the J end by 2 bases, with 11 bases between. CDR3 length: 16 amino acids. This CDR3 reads CASSQDRASAGNTIYF. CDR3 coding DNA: TGTGCCAGCAGCCAAGACAGGGCCAGTGCTGGAAACACCATATATTTT.